The clone carrying this T cell receptor (beta chain) came up many times. The CDR3 has 16 residues. The germline V gene has CDR1 SGHAT and CDR2 FQNNGV. Trimming removed 8 bases at V and 0 bases at J, with 17 bases between. The sample's time point: newly diagnosed GD, antithyroid drugs for less than 3 months. Extracted PBMC RNA gave rise to the TCR library. The source of the sample is a study of regulatory T cells in long-lasting Graves disease. With iRepertoire HTBI primers and Arm-PCR of CDR3 regions, TCR beta libraries were built. MiXCR, applied by TCRdb to the multiplex PCR reads, yields one record per CDR3 protein. The sample lists 380,000 or so distinct CDR3 sequences; 15% to 20% were seen once. These same data were also listed under a study on T cells in Graves' hyperthyroidism and ophthalmopathy.

This clonotype originated in a woman aged 18-29 years with Graves disease. The genes are TRBV11-2 and TRBJ2-1, with a tentative D call TRBD1 (6 bases). This sample comprised peripheral blood mononuclear cells (PBMCs), obtained at new diagnosis, from a patient treated with antithyroid drugs. CDR3 amino acids: CASGAGAPSSYNEQFF. CDR3 coding DNA: TGTGCCAGCGGGGCAGGGGCCCCGAGCTCCTACAATGAGCAGTTCTTC.